This TCR beta chain was identified in a study of cytomegalovirus exposure and HLA in healthy donors. With 60 Vbeta and 13 Jbeta primers, the PCR was carried out. Assay used: immunoSEQ multiplex PCR; TCRdb lists only in-frame clones, some missing. The sample comprises approximately 27,000 clones, 70% of which are singletons, and 3.5% to 4.5% rests with the top ten. Germline lookup yields CDR1 SGHRS and CDR2 YFSETQ. Losses at the gene ends were 1 base for V and 7 bases for J; bases not matched to a gene: 3. The CDR3 loop spans 13 amino acids. The sample consisted of PBMCs. The V and J genes are TRBV5-1 and TRBJ1-1, with TRBD1 matching 8 bases. This sequence was found in a woman aged 45 to 65 in good health and CMV-seronegative. The CDR3 DNA reads TGCGCCAGCAGCTTGACAGGGGGTTTTGAAGCTTTCTTT. Translation gives CASSLTGGFEAFF.